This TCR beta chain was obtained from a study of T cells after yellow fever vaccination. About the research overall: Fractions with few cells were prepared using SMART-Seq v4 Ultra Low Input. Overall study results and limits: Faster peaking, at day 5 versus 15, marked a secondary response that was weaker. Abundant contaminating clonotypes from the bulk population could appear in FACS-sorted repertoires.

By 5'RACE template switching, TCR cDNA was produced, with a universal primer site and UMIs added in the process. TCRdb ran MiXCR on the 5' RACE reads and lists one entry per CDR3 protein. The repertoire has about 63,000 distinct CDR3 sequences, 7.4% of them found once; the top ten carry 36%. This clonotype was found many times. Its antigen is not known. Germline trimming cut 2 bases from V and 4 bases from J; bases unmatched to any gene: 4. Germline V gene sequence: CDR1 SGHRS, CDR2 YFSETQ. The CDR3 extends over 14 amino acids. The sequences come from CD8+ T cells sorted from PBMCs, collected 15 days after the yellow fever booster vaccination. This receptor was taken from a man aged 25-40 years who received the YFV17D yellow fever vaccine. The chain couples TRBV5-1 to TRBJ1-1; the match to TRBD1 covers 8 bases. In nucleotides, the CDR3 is TGCGCCAGCAGCTTTACAGGGGGTGGCACTGAAGCTTTCTTT. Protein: CASSFTGGGTEAFF. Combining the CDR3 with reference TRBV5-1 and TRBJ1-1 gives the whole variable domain KAGVTQTPRYLIKTRGQQVTLSCSPISGHRSVSWYQQTPGQGLQFLFEYFSETQRNKGNFPGRFSGRQFSNSRSEMNVSTLELGDSALYLCASSFTGGGTEAFFGQGTRLTVV.